This record looks at one T cell receptor (beta chain) sequence and its context. Its cognate antigen is unknown. This entry belongs to a study of monozygotic twins with inflammatory bowel disease. Study conclusions and caveats: Healthy co-twins, by inverse Simpson, had higher TCRbeta diversity than their siblings with IBD. No repertoire similarity difference was seen between concordant and discordant twins; power was possibly limited.

Phlebotomy per donor yielded a single 2.5 ml blood sample. UMIs bearing a 6-nucleotide sample barcode were added through template switching. Reanalyzing the 5' RACE reads, TCRdb keeps one entry per CDR3 protein, without DNA. The specimen's table records around 47,000 distinct CDR3 sequences. The germline CDR1 and CDR2 sequences are DFQATT and SNEGSKA (reference sequence). The CDR3 consists of 15 residues. The chain combines TRBV20-1 with TRBJ2-7; TCRdb designates TRBD2, a call that cannot be tested without DNA. The sequenced sample consisted of blood. The receptor comes from a human donor with ulcerative colitis or Crohn's disease, or a healthy co-twin of an affected twin (not recorded which). The CDR3 reads CSASGGMPSGYEQYF.